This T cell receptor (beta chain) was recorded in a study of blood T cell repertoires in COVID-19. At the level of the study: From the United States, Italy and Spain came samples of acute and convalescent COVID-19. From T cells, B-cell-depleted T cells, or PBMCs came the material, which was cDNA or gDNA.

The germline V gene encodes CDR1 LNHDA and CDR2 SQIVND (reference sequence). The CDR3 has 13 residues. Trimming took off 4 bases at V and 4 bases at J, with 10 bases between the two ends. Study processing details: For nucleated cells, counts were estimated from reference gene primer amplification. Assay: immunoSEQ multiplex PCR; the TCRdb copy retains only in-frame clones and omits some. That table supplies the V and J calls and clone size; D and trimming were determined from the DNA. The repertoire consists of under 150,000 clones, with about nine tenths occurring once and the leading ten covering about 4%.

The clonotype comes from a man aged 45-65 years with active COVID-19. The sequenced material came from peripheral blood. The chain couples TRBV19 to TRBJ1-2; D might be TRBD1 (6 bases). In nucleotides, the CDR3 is TGTGCCAGTAGTACCACAGGGATCTATGGCTACACCTTC. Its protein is CASSTTGIYGYTF. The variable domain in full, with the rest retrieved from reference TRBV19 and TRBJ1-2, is DGGITQSPKYLFRKEGQNVTLSCEQNLNHDAMYWYRQDPGQGLRLIYYSQIVNDFQKGDIAEGYSVSREKKESFPLTVTSAQKNPTAFYLCASSTTGIYGYTFGSGTRLTVV.